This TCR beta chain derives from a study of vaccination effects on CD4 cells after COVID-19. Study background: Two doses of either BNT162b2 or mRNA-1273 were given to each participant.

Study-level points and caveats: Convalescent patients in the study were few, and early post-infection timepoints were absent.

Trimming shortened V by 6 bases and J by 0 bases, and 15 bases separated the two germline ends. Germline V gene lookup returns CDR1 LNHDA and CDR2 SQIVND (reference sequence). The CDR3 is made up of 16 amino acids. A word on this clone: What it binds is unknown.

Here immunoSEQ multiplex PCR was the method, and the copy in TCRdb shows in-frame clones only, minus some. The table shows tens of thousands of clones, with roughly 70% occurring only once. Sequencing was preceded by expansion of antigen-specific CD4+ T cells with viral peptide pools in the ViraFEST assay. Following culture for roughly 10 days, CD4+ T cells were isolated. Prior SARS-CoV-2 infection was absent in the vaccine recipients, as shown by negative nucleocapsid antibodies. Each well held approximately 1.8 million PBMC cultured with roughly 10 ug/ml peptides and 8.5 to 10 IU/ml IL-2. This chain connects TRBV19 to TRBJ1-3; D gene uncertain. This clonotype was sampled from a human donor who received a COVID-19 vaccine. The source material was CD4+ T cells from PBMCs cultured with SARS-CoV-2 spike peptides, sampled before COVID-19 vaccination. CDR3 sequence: CASRMGIGGSGNTIYF. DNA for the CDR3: TGTGCCAGTAGAATGGGGATAGGAGGCTCTGGAAACACCATATATTTT.